Presented here are 26 T cell receptor beta chains from one specimen sequenced in a study of breast tumors, draining lymph nodes, adjacent tissues. TCRdb passed the multiplex PCR reads through MiXCR, listing each CDR3 protein once. The sample shows roughly 70,000 distinct CDR3 sequences, approximately 45% of them seen only once. Input material: breast tumor tissue. The receptor set was obtained from a female donor with breast cancer. Some clones in this sample may be carry-over from other donors' samples.

In DNA, the CDR3 is TGCAGTGCGCCGCGAGGACTAGCGGAGTACAATGAGCAGTTCTTC. This sequence encodes CSAPRGLAEYNEQFF. The rearrangement links TRBV20-1 to TRBJ2-1, with TRBD2 matching over 10 bases. This CDR3 is built from 15 residues. Trimming took 6 bases from V and 4 from J; bases not matched to a gene: 9. Germline V lookup: CDR1 DFQATT, CDR2 SNEGSKA (reference sequence).

The V call is TRBV6-4, the J call TRBJ1-2, with D hard to call. CDR3 length: 14 amino acids. Per the germline V gene, CDR1 is MRHNA and CDR2 is SNTAGT. Trimming cost V 1 base and J 6 bases, with 12 bases left between them. CDR3 region: CASSDYGNRHGYTF. CDR3 sequence (DNA): TGTGCCAGCAGTGACTATGGGAACCGGCATGGCTACACCTTC.

There are many counts of this clonotype. The CDR3 here is CASKISAGTDEQFF. In DNA, the CDR3 is TGTGCCAGCAAGATTTCGGCGGGTACCGATGAGCAGTTCTTC. V usage is TRBV6-1 and J usage is TRBJ2-1; a possible D gene is TRBD2 (5 bases). The CDR3 contains 14 residues. V was cut by 7 bases and J by 8 bases, with 18 bases left in between. Per germline, CDR1 MNHNS and CDR2 SASEGT.

This clonotype has more than one count but fewer than ten. The rearrangement joins TRBV18 to TRBJ1-1; 8 bases align to TRBD1. Germline V gene lookup returns CDR1 KGHSH and CDR2 LQKENI. J lost 6 bases, V lost 4 bases, and 7 bases had no gene match. This CDR3 spans 14 amino acids. The CDR3 reads CASSRDLDRAEAFF. The CDR3 region has the DNA TGTGCCAGCTCACGCGACTTGGACAGGGCTGAAGCTTTCTTT.

The V call is TRBV19, the J call TRBJ2-5; D is perhaps TRBD2 (7 bases). CDR3 length equals 15 residues. Germline V gives CDR1 LNHDA, CDR2 SQIVND (reference sequence). V gave up 5 bases and J gave up 5 bases, with 18 bases separating them. In nucleotides, the CDR3 is TGTGCCAGTAGTGTGAAGGGGGGGCGAGGCGAGACCCAGTACTTC. This gives the protein CASSVKGGRGETQYF.

This clonotype has a handful of counts. The chain links TRBV27 to TRBJ2-1, with D possibly TRBD1 on 6 matching bases. CDR1 is MNHEY and CDR2 is SMNVEV in the germline V gene (reference sequence). The CDR3 loop spans 17 amino acids. V lost 5 bases, J lost 8 bases, and 25 bases lay in between. Here the CDR3 DNA reads TGTGCCAGCAGTAACCTACAGGGACCAAAAAAACTCTATGAGCAGTTCTTC. Protein product: CASSNLQGPKKLYEQFF.

Note on this clonotype: Its ends do not fully match the called genes, so a read error is possible. V and J are TRBV6-6 and TRBJ2-2; D possibly corresponds to TRBD2 (5 bases). The germline CDR1 and CDR2 sequences are MNHNY and SVGAGI (reference sequence). The CDR3 covers 10 residues. CDR3 residues: CASSHGELLF. CDR3 nucleotide sequence: TGTGCCAGCAGTCACGGGGAGCTGCTTTTT.

The chain carries TRBV11-3 and TRBJ2-2, with D perhaps TRBD2 (5 bases). The CDR3 is 15 amino acids. V lost 6 bases and J lost 4, with 15 bases in between. Per the germline V gene, CDR1 is SGHNT and CDR2 is YENEEA. CDR3 in DNA: TGTGCCAGCAGTCAAGAGGCGGGCTTCACCGGGGAGCTGTTTTTT. This gives the protein CASSQEAGFTGELFF.

The chain links TRBV7-2 to TRBJ1-4, with D maybe TRBD1 (5 bases). V was clipped by 5 bases and J by 5 bases, with 9 bases between them. The CDR3 contains 13 residues. Germline V gives CDR1 SGHTA, CDR2 FQGNSA. The CDR3 spells CASSGRGNEKLFF. DNA of the CDR3: TGTGCCAGCAGCGGGCGGGGGAATGAAAAACTGTTTTTT.

Many counts were recorded for this clonotype. The chain combines TRBV27 with TRBJ2-3; perhaps TRBD1 as D (6 bases). Trimming took 6 bases from V and 0 from J, leaving 13 bases between them. In germline, CDR1 is MNHEY, CDR2 SMNVEV (reference sequence). The length of the CDR3 is 15 residues. CDR3 DNA sequence: TGTGCCAGCAGATCCGACAGGACAAGCACAGATACGCAGTATTTT. The encoded protein is CASRSDRTSTDTQYF.

This clonotype was seen just once. This chain uses TRBV30 with TRBJ1-1; no clear D. Germline V CDR1 and CDR2: GTSNPN, SVGIG (reference sequence). Trimming cost V 4 bases and J 1 base, with 10 bases left between them. This CDR3 has 13 residues. CDR3 sequence reads: CAWKWSPNTEAFF. In nucleotides, the CDR3 is TGTGCCTGGAAGTGGTCACCGAACACTGAAGCTTTCTTT.

The table lists this clonotype with a few counts. This may be a read error, as it is one base from a much larger clone. The chain has TRBV9 and TRBJ2-5; 12 bases are shared with TRBD1. Germline CDR1 is SGDLS and CDR2 is YYNGEE. The CDR3 loop spans 14 amino acids. This CDR3 reads CASSGGQGAETQSF. CDR3 DNA: TGTGCCAGCAGCGGGGGACAGGGGGCAGAGACCCAGTCCTTC.

This clonotype was counted ten times or more. Just one base apart from a much larger clone, this may be a read error. The gene calls are TRBV5-5 and TRBJ2-7, with D perhaps TRBD1 (6 bases). Germline CDR1 is SGHKS and CDR2 is YYEKEE (reference sequence). The CDR3 length is 14 residues. V was trimmed by 0 bases and J by 2 bases, leaving 9 bases between them. DNA for the CDR3: TGTGCCAGCAGCTTGGGACAGGCGGCCTACGAGCAGTACTTC. Translating gives CASSLGQAAYEQYF.

The V and J genes are TRBV6-1 and TRBJ1-5; D may be TRBD1 (6 bases). CDR1 is MNHNS, CDR2 SASEGT, per germline. This CDR3 contains 16 residues. Trimming pared 1 base from V and 14 bases from J, leaving 24 bases between. The CDR3: CASSEVRLAGGRREHF. The CDR3 bases are TGTGCCAGCAGTGAAGTGAGACTAGCGGGGGGCCGGAGGGAGCATTTT.

With regard to this clonotype: This CDR3 is missing its conserved last phenylalanine or tryptophan, likely due to a read error. V and J are TRBV12-3 or TRBV12-4 and TRBJ2-1; D remains ambiguous. Trimming left V 6 bases short and J 0 bases short, with 6 bases between. CDR3 size: 13 residues. CDR3: CASRPSSYNEQFL. CDR3 bases: TGTGCCAGCAGGCCTAGCTCCTACAATGAGCAGTTCCTC.

To note about this clonotype: A much bigger clone sits one base away, suggesting this may be a read error. The gene calls are TRBV6-5 and TRBJ1-3, with D uncertain. This CDR3 comprises 15 residues. Germline V CDR1 and CDR2: MNHEY, SVGAGI. DNA for the CDR3: TGTGCCAGCAGTCACTCGTACAGCTATGGAAACACCATATATTTT. Translation: CASSHSYSYGNTIYF.

This clonotype was found many times. The V call is TRBV4-1, the J call TRBJ2-7; 8 bases are a match to TRBD1. J gave up 3 bases and V 1 base, and 11 bases lay outside the gene matches. Germline V CDR1 and CDR2: MGHRA, YSYEKL. This CDR3 spans 17 amino acids. The chain's CDR3 is CASSQGGTGISYYEQYF. CDR3 sequence (DNA): TGCGCCAGCAGCCAAGGTGGGACAGGCATTTCATACTACGAGCAGTACTTC.

This sequence joins TRBV11-2 and TRBJ1-6, with D possibly being TRBD1 (5 bases). The CDR3 totals 13 residues. Trimming cost V 5 bases and J 11 bases, with 13 bases left between them. Germline V gives CDR1 SGHAT, CDR2 FQNNGV. The CDR3 reads CASSPRGGAPLHF. The CDR3 nucleotides read TGTGCCAGCAGCCCTCGGGGGGGGGCACCCCTCCACTTT.

In this sample, this clonotype turned up many times. V gene TRBV20-1 combines with J gene TRBJ2-7, with D tentatively TRBD1 (5 bases). CDR1 and CDR2 from the germline V gene are DFQATT and SNEGSKA (reference sequence). The V end was cut by 6 bases, the J end by 6 bases, with 21 bases between. The CDR3 sequence is 14 residues long. The chain's CDR3 is CSATKGSVNSEQYF. The CDR3 nucleotides read TGCAGTGCCACGAAGGGGTCGGTAAACTCCGAGCAGTACTTC.

As regards this clonotype: Since a much larger clone is just one base distant, this may be a read error. The chain is built from TRBV19 and TRBJ1-2; the match to TRBD1 covers 7 bases. CDR1 and CDR2 (germline): LNHDA, SQIVND (reference sequence). The CDR3 runs to 15 residues. The CDR3 sequence: CAGSIGGGRHYGYTF. CDR3 nucleotides: TGTGCCGGTAGTATAGGAGGGGGCAGGCACTATGGCTACACCTTC.

Notes on this clonotype: The conserved final phenylalanine or tryptophan is absent from the CDR3, which likely points to a read error. This chain uses TRBV20-1 with TRBJ2-1; 8 bases fit TRBD2. Trimming cost V 2 bases and J 10 bases; bases outside gene matches: 7. Germline assignment: CDR1 DFQATT and CDR2 SNEGSKA (reference sequence). The CDR3 extends over 13 amino acids. Written as DNA, the CDR3 is TGCAGTGCTAGAAGGTCGGGGGGGAACGAGCAGTTCTCC. Amino acid sequence: CSARRSGGNEQFS.

In its sample, this clonotype was seen many times. The chain links TRBV10-3 to TRBJ2-3; D remains ambiguous. This CDR3 contains 15 residues. Germline V gene data show CDR1 as ENHRY and CDR2 as SYGVKD. The V end was cut by 0 bases, the J end by 3 bases, with 10 bases between. The CDR3 is CAISESWWGTDTQYF. CDR3 coding DNA: TGTGCCATCAGTGAGTCATGGTGGGGAACAGATACGCAGTATTTT.

The chain recombines TRBV6-6 with TRBJ1-2, with a tentative D call TRBD1 (5 bases). Per germline, CDR1 MNHNY and CDR2 SVGAGI (reference sequence). The CDR3 contains 16 residues. V gave up 5 bases and J gave up 4 bases, with 20 bases separating them. The CDR3 here is CASSHLTGVGSYGYTF. Written as DNA, the CDR3 is TGTGCCAGCAGTCACCTCACGGGGGTCGGGAGCTATGGCTACACCTTC.

Ten or more counts support this clonotype. The J gene is TRBJ2-2, the V gene TRBV6-1; no clear D gene. This CDR3 is built from 16 residues. CDR1 is MNHNS and CDR2 is SASEGT in the germline V gene. V lost 6 bases to trimming and J lost 0 bases, with 14 bases between them. The CDR3 sequence is CASSPGADANTGELFF. As DNA, the CDR3 is TGTGCCAGCAGCCCTGGCGCGGACGCGAACACCGGGGAGCTGTTTTTT.

This clonotype occurred many times. CDR3 in amino acids: CASSPGTGRFNEQFF. The CDR3 nucleotides read TGTGCCAGCAGCCCAGGGACAGGGCGATTCAATGAGCAGTTCTTC. The chain couples TRBV12-3 or TRBV12-4 to TRBJ2-1; 9 positions agree with TRBD1. CDR3 size: 15 residues. Trimming cost V 6 bases and J 6 bases; bases outside gene matches: 9.

This clonotype was recorded many times. The chain couples TRBV19 to TRBJ2-6; D perhaps matches TRBD1 (6 bases). The CDR3 totals 15 residues. V shed 3 bases and J shed 2 bases, with 8 bases lying between them. Germline loops: CDR1 LNHDA, CDR2 SQIVND (reference sequence). The CDR3 is CASSISGAGANVLTF. The CDR3 DNA follows: TGTGCCAGTAGTATCTCAGGGGCTGGGGCCAACGTCCTGACTTTC.